This T cell receptor beta chain was identified in a study of response to subunit inactivated influenza vaccine. Study results and limitations: Each seasonal flu vaccination may recruit only limited new T cells, authors suggested.

One entry per CDR3 protein, called by TCRdb with MiXCR from the RT-PCR reads. The sample has 610,000 or so distinct CDR3 sequences, around 15% seen once. Notes on this clonotype: Its antigen is unidentified.

Trimming cost V 3 bases and J 5 bases; bases outside gene matches: 8. Germline V gives CDR1 SGHTA, CDR2 FQGNSA. The CDR3 totals 15 residues. The TCR originated in a man aged 50-59 years who received an inactivated influenza vaccine. The chain has TRBV7-2 and TRBJ2-5; 8 bases match TRBD2. This material consisted of PBMCs from blood, taken 12 days after vaccination. The CDR3 coding sequence is TGTGCCAGCAGCTTCCAGAGCGGGAGTGGCGAGACCCAGTACTTC. It yields the protein CASSFQSGSGETQYF.